Listed below are T cell receptor beta chains from one sample, sequenced in a study of beta chain features in type 1 diabetes. Generated by immunoSEQ multiplex PCR, the TCRdb table keeps only in-frame clones and is missing some. The sample has fewer than 350,000 clones; approximately 15% are singletons. Sequencing was done on a sample of naive CD4+ T cells from blood. The receptor source for this set is a man between 18 and 35 years old with type 1 diabetes. Both conserved end residues are part of each CDR3. Each record gives: clone size, V gene, J gene, D gene, CDR3 protein, CDR3 DNA. D genes are given only for firm matches. Expanded clones are given a class, and other clones once, few, many or no size at all.

-	TRBV7-2	TRBJ2-1	-	CASSFLYNEQFF	TGTGCCAGCAGCTTCCTTTACAATGAGCAGTTCTTC
few	TRBV18	TRBJ2-7	TRBD1	CASSPRPGTAEQYF	TGTGCCAGCTCACCGCGTCCCGGGACAGCCGAGCAGTACTTC
-	TRBV9	TRBJ2-1	TRBD2	CASSVVSGSNNEQFF	TGTGCCAGCAGCGTAGTTAGCGGGAGTAACAATGAGCAGTTCTTC
-	TRBV2	TRBJ2-1	-	CASSELGDNEQFF	TGTGCCAGCAGTGAACTAGGCGACAATGAGCAGTTCTTC
-	TRBV11-2	TRBJ2-3	TRBD1	CASSLDFRDRGTDTQYF	TGTGCCAGCAGCTTGGATTTCCGGGACAGGGGCACAGATACGCAGTATTTT
-	TRBV20-1	TRBJ1-3	-	CSAPLPDTIYF	TGCAGTGCCCCCCTCCCCGACACCATATATTTT
few	TRBV30	TRBJ1-1	-	CAWRGLGADTEAFF	TGTGCCTGGAGGGGTCTGGGGGCGGACACTGAAGCTTTCTTT
few	TRBV28	TRBJ2-1	-	CASSLIGQRGEQFF	TGTGCCAGCAGTTTAATCGGACAGCGAGGTGAGCAGTTCTTC
-	TRBV7-2	TRBJ2-3	-	CASTQRGGRVADTQYF	TGTGCCAGCACCCAGAGGGGGGGGAGGGTCGCCGATACGCAGTATTTT
few	TRBV9	TRBJ2-1	TRBD1	CASSVAGQPDNEQFF	TGTGCCAGCAGCGTAGCGGGACAGCCCGACAATGAGCAGTTCTTC
-	TRBV2	TRBJ2-1	-	CASRRRAGYNEQFF	TGTGCCAGCAGGCGGAGGGCGGGGTACAATGAGCAGTTCTTC
-	TRBV11-2	TRBJ2-5	TRBD2	CASSLAGGRETQYF	TGTGCCAGCAGCTTAGCGGGAGGACGGGAGACCCAGTACTTC
-	TRBV9	TRBJ2-5	-	CASSVATGQETQYF	TGTGCCAGCAGCGTAGCGACGGGACAAGAGACCCAGTACTTC
few	TRBV7-8	TRBJ2-1	TRBD2	CASSPRVAGGRGEQFF	TGTGCCAGCAGCCCGCGAGTAGCGGGGGGGCGGGGTGAGCAGTTCTTC
few	TRBV4-3	TRBJ2-2	-	CASSPTLRGQLNTGELFF	TGCGCCAGCAGCCCAACCCTTCGTGGACAGCTGAACACCGGGGAGCTGTTTTTT
few	TRBV4-2	TRBJ1-2	TRBD1	CASSSQGQGKNGYTF	TGTGCCAGCAGCTCTCAAGGACAGGGAAAAAATGGCTACACCTTC
few	TRBV28	TRBJ1-2	TRBD1	CASSSTGGEPYGYTF	TGTGCCAGCAGTTCTACAGGGGGGGAGCCCTATGGCTACACCTTC
few	TRBV5-4	TRBJ2-7	TRBD1	CASSSGQGTGEQYF	TGTGCCAGCAGCTCGGGACAGGGGACCGGAGAGCAGTACTTC
few	TRBV2	TRBJ2-2	TRBD1	CASGTGGTGELFF	TGTGCCAGTGGGACAGGGGGCACCGGGGAGCTGTTTTTT
few	TRBV18	TRBJ2-7	TRBD2	CASSASGGLYEQYF	TGTGCCAGCTCAGCTAGCGGGGGGTTATACGAGCAGTACTTC
-	TRBV30	TRBJ2-1	TRBD2	CACTKGGSSYNEQFF	TGTGCCTGCACTAAGGGCGGGAGCTCCTACAATGAGCAGTTCTTC
few	TRBV30	TRBJ1-1	-	CAWSSGVLPEAFF	TGTGCCTGGAGCTCTGGAGTGCTCCCTGAAGCTTTCTTT
-	TRBV15	TRBJ1-2	-	CATSRDSTAYGYTF	TGTGCCACCAGCAGAGATTCGACAGCCTATGGCTACACCTTC
-	TRBV29-1	TRBJ1-3	-	CSTSEMPPNTIYF	TGCAGCACCAGTGAAATGCCCCCAAACACCATATATTTT
-	TRBV29-1	TRBJ2-1	TRBD2	CSVVRLADDSEQFF	TGCAGCGTTGTACGACTAGCGGACGACAGTGAGCAGTTCTTC
-	TRBV13	TRBJ2-1	-	CASSFRPGEQFF	TGTGCCAGCAGCTTCCGTCCCGGTGAGCAGTTCTTC
-	TRBV6-1	TRBJ1-2	TRBD1	CASRTGVDYGYTF	TGTGCCAGTCGGACAGGGGTCGACTATGGCTACACCTTC
few	TRBV7-2	TRBJ1-2	-	CASSPLHYGYTF	TGTGCCAGCAGCCCCCTCCACTATGGCTACACCTTC
-	TRBV2	TRBJ2-1	TRBD2	CATDLGTSGYNEQFF	TGTGCCACCGACCTAGGGACTAGCGGTTACAATGAGCAGTTCTTC
-	TRBV2	TRBJ2-4	TRBD2	CASSVGGGRAKNIQYF	TGTGCCAGCAGTGTTGGCGGGGGAAGGGCCAAAAACATTCAGTACTTC
few	TRBV2	TRBJ2-2	-	CASSGRRVTGELFF	TGTGCCAGCAGTGGCCGCAGGGTAACCGGGGAGCTGTTTTTT
few	TRBV18	TRBJ2-1	TRBD2	CASSPGLGGGSYNEQFF	TGTGCCAGCTCACCAGGACTTGGCGGGGGCTCCTACAATGAGCAGTTCTTC
few	TRBV30	TRBJ1-2	TRBD1	CAWRMGQGFYGYTF	TGTGCCTGGAGGATGGGACAGGGGTTCTATGGCTACACCTTC
few	TRBV4-3	TRBJ1-2	TRBD1	CASSQGTTDRGSNYGYTF	TGCGCCAGCAGCCAAGGAACGACGGACAGGGGTTCTAACTATGGCTACACCTTC
-	TRBV4-3	TRBJ1-4	-	CASSQVPRGRGGTNEKLFF	TGCGCCAGCAGCCAAGTTCCGAGGGGCAGGGGTGGGACTAATGAAAAACTGTTTTTT
-	TRBV4-2	TRBJ1-5	-	CASSPHPGEFNQPQHF	TGTGCCAGCAGCCCACACCCCGGAGAATTCAATCAGCCCCAGCATTTT